Each of the 14 T cell receptor beta chains below was sequenced from the same sample in a study of CD8 T cells in Susac syndrome. RNA in amounts of roughly 0.5 to 1 ug was reverse transcribed with random hexamers. In TCRdb, the immunoSEQ multiplex PCR reads were re-called with MiXCR into one record per CDR3 protein. The repertoire holds around 280,000 distinct CDR3 sequences, approximately 81% seen once, with approximately 0.11% in the top ten. The sequenced sample consisted of CD8+ T cells from PBMCs. The receptors shown here come from a human donor with multiple sclerosis.

This rearrangement joins TRBV6-5 to TRBJ2-7; 7 bases fit TRBD1. The V and J ends lost 6 bases and 3 bases, in that order; junction bases with no gene match: 5. Germline V gives CDR1 MNHEY, CDR2 SVGAGI. This CDR3 region has 13 residues. This chain's CDR3 is CASRVTGNYEQYF. The CDR3 coding sequence is TGTGCCAGCAGAGTGACAGGGAACTACGAGCAGTACTTC.

This chain uses TRBV27 with TRBJ2-4; no clear D gene. The CDR3 runs 13 residues. Trimming shortened V by 5 bases and J by 0 bases, and 5 bases separated the two germline ends. From germline, CDR1 is MNHEY and CDR2 SMNVEV (reference sequence). CDR3 DNA sequence: TGTGCCAGCAGTGACATAGCCAAAAACATTCAGTACTTC. Residues: CASSDIAKNIQYF.

CDR3 sequence reads: CASSVRGLRTDTQYF. As DNA, the CDR3 is TGTGCCAGCAGCGTAAGGGGACTGCGCACAGATACGCAGTATTTT. The chain couples TRBV9 to TRBJ2-3, with a possible D match to TRBD2 (6 bases). This CDR3 spans 15 amino acids. The V gene lost 1 base and the J gene lost 1 base, with 10 bases spanning the gap. The V gene's germline CDR1 is SGDLS and CDR2 YYNGEE.

This chain connects TRBV6-2 or TRBV6-3 to TRBJ2-1; D might be TRBD1 or TRBD2, each matching 5 bases. Germline loops: CDR1 MNHEY, CDR2 SVGEGT. V was clipped by 7 bases and J by 6 bases, with 7 bases between them. This CDR3 is 11 amino acids long. In nucleotides, the CDR3 is TGTGCCAGCACGGGGACCAATGAGCAGTTCTTC. Protein: CASTGTNEQFF.

This chain joins TRBV28 and TRBJ1-1, with a tentative D call TRBD1 (5 bases). Germline CDR1 and CDR2: MDHEN and SYDVKM. V was trimmed by 2 bases and J by 4 bases, leaving 8 bases between them. The CDR3 is 13 amino acids. CDR3 protein: CASSLLRVTEAFF. CDR3 coding DNA: TGTGCCAGCAGTTTACTCAGGGTCACTGAAGCTTTCTTT.

This clonotype has just one count. The chain links TRBV30 to TRBJ2-3; 9 nucleotides match TRBD2. Trimming at V came to 7 bases and at J to 3 bases, leaving 8 bases not matched to a gene. CDR1 and CDR2 (germline): GTSNPN, SVGIG (reference sequence). This CDR3 is 14 amino acids long. The CDR3 sequence: CAYTVAGATDTQYF. CDR3 DNA: TGTGCCTACACCGTAGCGGGGGCAACAGATACGCAGTATTTT.

This clonotype was recorded once. The chain is built from TRBV7-9 and TRBJ2-5; possibly TRBD1 or TRBD2 for D (5 bases each). This CDR3 comprises 16 residues. V was shortened by 3 bases and J by 9 bases, with 23 bases between the two germline ends. Germline-derived CDR1 and CDR2 are SEHNR and FQNEAQ (reference sequence). The CDR3 loop reads CASSFPGDGPGGAQYF. CDR3 DNA sequence: TGTGCCAGCAGCTTCCCCGGGGACGGCCCGGGTGGGGCCCAGTACTTC.

The chain has TRBV3-1 and TRBJ2-3, with 9 bases that match TRBD2. Trimming took 4 bases from V and 3 from J; bases not matched to a gene: 14. This CDR3 has 18 amino acids. CDR1 and CDR2 (germline): LGHDT, YNNKEL (reference sequence). This CDR3 reads CASSPAIRREGPTDTQYF. CDR3 coding DNA: TGTGCCAGCAGCCCGGCCATTAGGCGGGAGGGCCCGACAGATACGCAGTATTTT.

This chain links TRBV30 with TRBJ1-2; the match to TRBD1 covers 7 bases. V shed 4 bases and J 4 bases; nucleotides not matched to a gene: 3. The CDR3 has 12 residues. Germline V gives CDR1 GTSNPN, CDR2 SVGIG (reference sequence). CDR3 sequence: CAWTGTVYGYTF. In nucleotides, the CDR3 is TGTGCCTGGACGGGGACAGTCTATGGCTACACCTTC. The full variable domain, its missing parts supplied by reference TRBV30 and TRBJ1-2, is SQTIHQWPATLVQPVGSPLSLECTVEGTSNPNLYWYRQAAGRGLQLLFYSVGIGQISSEVPQNLSASRPQDRQFILSSKKLLLSDSGFYLCAWTGTVYGYTFGSGTRLTVV.

This sequence joins TRBV6-6 and TRBJ2-5; 7 nucleotides match TRBD1. V was pared by 2 bases and J by 5 bases, with 11 bases of the junction left unmatched. CDR1 MNHNY and CDR2 SVGAGI come from the germline V gene (reference sequence). This CDR3 region has 16 residues. The DNA of the CDR3 is TGTGCCAGCAGTTACGGGGTGGGACAGATGCTGGAGACCCAGTACTTC. Protein: CASSYGVGQMLETQYF.

This chain links TRBV30 with TRBJ2-2; D is undetermined. This CDR3 has 14 amino acids. Germline values: CDR1 GTSNPN, CDR2 SVGIG (reference sequence). Trimming removed 1 base from V and 4 bases from J, with 10 bases in between. CDR3 amino acids: CAWSEVVGTGELFF. The CDR3 DNA is TGTGCCTGGAGTGAGGTCGTAGGCACCGGGGAGCTGTTTTTT.

The chain recombines TRBV21-1 with TRBJ1-4; TRBD1 is the table's D call, not checked against the DNA. TRBV21-1 is tagged as a pseudogene. The CDR3 runs to 12 residues. The CDR3 region is CVPPGGAEKLFF. CDR3 nucleotides: TGTGTTCCCCCTGGGGGGGCAGAAAAACTGTTTTTT.

CDR3 loop: CASSLDRDQPQHF. The CDR3 region has the DNA TGTGCCAGCAGTCTAGACAGGGATCAGCCCCAGCATTTT. This chain connects TRBV6-1 to TRBJ1-5; 7 positions agree with TRBD1. Losses at the gene ends were 5 bases for V and 5 bases for J; bases not matched to a gene: 3. Germline CDR1 and CDR2: MNHNS and SASEGT. The CDR3 length is 13 residues.

V and J are TRBV4-1 and TRBJ1-1; TRBD1 is a possible D gene (5 bases). Germline CDR1 is MGHRA and CDR2 is YSYEKL. V lost 7 bases and J 5 bases, leaving 17 bases between the germline ends. This CDR3 has 14 amino acids. This CDR3 reads CASTPGLEGTEAFF. The CDR3 DNA reads as TGCGCCAGCACGCCGGGACTCGAGGGTACTGAAGCTTTCTTT.